This is a list of T cell receptor beta chains from one sample in a study of blood T cell repertoires in COVID-19. Produced via immunoSEQ multiplex PCR; TCRdb's table is partial and in-frame only. The top ten hold approximately 6.6% of the sample, which has about 130,000 clones, 65% to 90% seen once. The specimen was peripheral blood. Receptors originate from a man at least 80 years old with active or convalescent COVID-19. Both conserved end residues are part of each CDR3. The D gene is left open where the match is weak. Part of the rows lack a size; the others show once, few, many or a class for expanded clones.

CDR3 length	V gene	D gene	clone size	J gene	CDR3 DNA	CDR3 protein
14	TRBV19	.	.	TRBJ2-1	TGTGCCAGTAGCAGGGACACTGGGAGGGATGAGCAGTTCTTC	CASSRDTGRDEQFF
15	TRBV6-5	.	.	TRBJ2-4	TGTGCCAGCAGTTACCGAGCGGGCCCGTTACACATTCAGTACTTC	CASSYRAGPLHIQYF
15	TRBV7-2	TRBD1	.	TRBJ1-5	TGTGCCAGCAGCCCAGCGGACAGGGGACCTCAGCCCCAGCATTTT	CASSPADRGPQPQHF
15	TRBV6-5	TRBD2	.	TRBJ2-3	TGTGCCAGCCCTTCCCCGGGGGGGACAACAGATACGCAGTATTTT	CASPSPGGTTDTQYF
21	TRBV4-1	TRBD2	.	TRBJ2-2	TGCGCCAGCAGCCCGACCCGATTTCCGACTAGCGGGAGTGGGGACACCGGGGAGCTGTTTTTT	CASSPTRFPTSGSGDTGELFF
16	TRBV28	TRBD2	.	TRBJ2-7	TGTGCCAGCAGTGCCTCCCTAGCGGGAAGATCTACGAGTAGGTACTTC	CASSASLAGRSTSRYF
13	TRBV6-5	.	.	TRBJ1-1	TGTGCCAGCTACGTGACAGCGAACACTGAAGCTTTCTTT	CASYVTANTEAFF
14	TRBV4-1	TRBD1	few	TRBJ1-5	TGCGCCAGCAGCCAAGGACAGGGTGGCCGGCCCCAGCATTTT	CASSQGQGGRPQHF
16	TRBV6-2/TRBV6-3	TRBD2	.	TRBJ2-1	TGTGCCAGCAGTTGGGCTAGCGGGAATACCTACAATGAGCAGTTCTTC	CASSWASGNTYNEQFF
13	TRBV7-9	TRBD1	.	TRBJ1-1	TGTGCCAGCAGCTCAGCCGGGACAGTTGAAGCTTTCTTT	CASSSAGTVEAFF
15	TRBV5-5	TRBD1	few	TRBJ1-5	TGTGCCAGCAGCCGAACAGGGGTAGGCAATCAGCCCCAGCATTTT	CASSRTGVGNQPQHF
17	TRBV9	.	.	TRBJ2-2	TGTGCCAGCAGCGTAGGGGTGGGTTTCGAACAGACCGGGGAGCTGTTTTTT	CASSVGVGFEQTGELFF
12	TRBV6-5	.	.	TRBJ2-7	TGTGCCAGCAGCCTGCGGTGGTACGAGCAGTACTTC	CASSLRWYEQYF
16	TRBV7-8	.	.	TRBJ2-3	TGTGCCAGCAGCTTAGCCTTAGCGTTAGGAGCAGATACGCAGTATTTT	CASSLALALGADTQYF
16	TRBV4-2	.	.	TRBJ1-3	TGTGCCAGCAGCCAAGATTGGGCGTTGGAAGGAAACACCATATATTTT	CASSQDWALEGNTIYF
14	TRBV27	.	.	TRBJ1-2	TGTGCCAGCAGTCACAGGGAGGGTTTGTATGGCTACACCTTC	CASSHREGLYGYTF
16	TRBV7-3	TRBD2	few	TRBJ2-1	TGTGCCAGCAGCTCCGGGGTAGCGGGAGGACACAATGAGCAGTTCTTC	CASSSGVAGGHNEQFF
15	TRBV7-8	TRBD1	.	TRBJ2-3	TGTGCCAGCAGCACACAGGGGCTTTCCGCAGATACGCAGTATTTT	CASSTQGLSADTQYF
16	TRBV5-1	.	few	TRBJ2-3	TGCGCCAGCAGCCGGGATATGGGCGCTAGCACAGATACGCAGTATTTT	CASSRDMGASTDTQYF
16	TRBV6-5	TRBD1	.	TRBJ1-5	TGTGCCAGCAGTTACTGGGGGACAGAAGGCAATCAGCCCCAGCATTTT	CASSYWGTEGNQPQHF
15	TRBV7-2	.	.	TRBJ2-7	TGTGCCAGCAGCTTAGTGGGGGCACCTTCCTACGAGCAGTACTTC	CASSLVGAPSYEQYF
15	TRBV5-1	TRBD2	few	TRBJ2-3	TGCGCCAGCAGCTTGGGAGCGGGGATCACAGATACGCAGTATTTT	CASSLGAGITDTQYF
14	TRBV7-2	TRBD1	few	TRBJ1-2	TGTGCCAGCAGCTCCTCAGGGGGCACCTATGGCTACACCTTC	CASSSSGGTYGYTF
15	TRBV15	.	.	TRBJ1-3	TGTGCCACCAGCAGAGACAGATACTCTGGAAACACCATATATTTT	CATSRDRYSGNTIYF
16	TRBV11-3	.	once	TRBJ2-3	TGTGCCAGCAGCCTATGGACGGGTGGGGCCGGAGATACGCAGTATTTT	CASSLWTGGAGDTQYF
15	TRBV21-1	.	.	TRBJ2-5	TGTGCCAGCAGAGAACTAGCGGGGGGGCTAGAGACCCAGTACTTC	CASRELAGGLETQYF
11	TRBV7-2	.	.	TRBJ2-5	TGTGCCAGCAGCCCCAGTGAGACCCAGTACTTC	CASSPSETQYF
15	TRBV29-1	.	.	TRBJ1-4	TGCAGCGTAAAGGCCGGGTTCACAACTAATGAAAAACTGTTTTTT	CSVKAGFTTNEKLFF
16	TRBV5-4	TRBD2	.	TRBJ2-7	TGTGCCAGCAGTCGCGGACTAGCGGGGGCTACCTACGAGCAGTACTTC	CASSRGLAGATYEQYF
15	TRBV7-9	.	.	TRBJ2-7	TGTGCCAGCAGCTTAGGGTCAACAGAGCTCGCCGAGCAGTACTTC	CASSLGSTELAEQYF
13	TRBV10-1	.	.	TRBJ2-7	TGCGCCAGCAACCAAGACAGGACCTACGAGCAGTACTTC	CASNQDRTYEQYF
15	TRBV4-3	TRBD2	.	TRBJ2-3	TGCGCCAGCAGCCAAGTAGCGGGAGGCCACGATACGCAGTATTTT	CASSQVAGGHDTQYF
15	TRBV12-5	TRBD1	once	TRBJ1-1	TGTGCTAGTGGTTTGGTGACAGGGACCGACACTGAAGCTTTCTTT	CASGLVTGTDTEAFF
15	TRBV18	.	.	TRBJ2-1	TGTGCCAGCTCACCAACTACTTCCGCAATTAATGAGCAGTTCTTC	CASSPTTSAINEQFF
13	TRBV30	.	.	TRBJ2-7	TGTGCCTGGAAGCTAGCTCCTAGTGGGGAGCAGTACTTC	CAWKLAPSGEQYF
15	TRBV4-2	TRBD1	.	TRBJ1-1	TGTGCCAGCAGCCAGACAGGGGGCGCGGACACTGAAGCTTTCTTT	CASSQTGGADTEAFF
12	TRBV27	.	.	TRBJ1-2	TGTGCCAGCAGGGGGGGAGGGATCGGCTACACCTTC	CASRGGGIGYTF
13	TRBV5-5	.	.	TRBJ1-2	TGTGCCAGCAGCTTTTTCCTCAACTATGGCTACACCTTC	CASSFFLNYGYTF
18	TRBV6-6	.	.	TRBJ2-7	TGTGCCAGCAGACGAGGTGGAGGGGGCTCGAATCAACTCTACGAGCAGTACTTC	CASRRGGGGSNQLYEQYF
15	TRBV27	.	.	TRBJ1-2	TGTGCCAGCAGTTTATCGGCGACAGTTAACTATGGCTACACCTTC	CASSLSATVNYGYTF
18	TRBV11-2	TRBD2	.	TRBJ2-3	TGTGCCAGCAGCCACTGGAAAAGCGGGGCCCTTGGAGGAGATACGCAGTATTTT	CASSHWKSGALGGDTQYF
15	TRBV7-8	.	.	TRBJ1-1	TGTGCCAGCAGCTTCATAGGCAGGCAGAACACTGAAGCTTTCTTT	CASSFIGRQNTEAFF
14	TRBV19	TRBD2	.	TRBJ2-2	TGTGCCAGCCGACTAGCGGGAGTAGACGGGGAGCTGTTTTTT	CASRLAGVDGELFF
12	TRBV3-1/TRBV3-2	.	.	TRBJ2-3	TGTGCCAGCAGCCAAGTCGTCTCTACGCAGTATTTT	CASSQVVSTQYF
15	TRBV5-5	TRBD1	.	TRBJ2-1	TGTGCCAGCAGCGCCCCGGGACAGGGGCGCAATGAGCAGTTCTTC	CASSAPGQGRNEQFF
15	TRBV28	TRBD1	.	TRBJ1-2	TGTGCCAGCAGTCAAAGTAACAGGGGGCTTGGTGGCTACACCTTC	CASSQSNRGLGGYTF
18	TRBV18	TRBD1	once	TRBJ2-7	TGTGCCAGCTCACCACTACTTAAGACAGGGGGAAGCGCCTACGAGCAGTACTTC	CASSPLLKTGGSAYEQYF
15	TRBV5-6	TRBD2	.	TRBJ2-1	TGTGCCAGCAGCCGGGGGACTAGCGGGAGTAATGAGCAGTTCTTC	CASSRGTSGSNEQFF
13	TRBV19	TRBD2	.	TRBJ2-5	TGTGCCAGCTTGTTAGCGGGAGGAGAGACCCAGTACTTC	CASLLAGGETQYF
16	TRBV7-2	TRBD2	.	TRBJ2-2	TGTGCCAGCAGCGCCCGCGGGAGTACGAACACCGGGGAGCTGTTTTTT	CASSARGSTNTGELFF
17	TRBV14	.	.	TRBJ2-3	TGTGCCAGCAGCTTGTACCGGGACTCCCTCCTAACAGATACGCAGTATTTT	CASSLYRDSLLTDTQYF
11	TRBV30	.	.	TRBJ2-7	TGTGCCTGGAGGGGGAGTGGGCGGCCTTACTTC	CAWRGSGRPYF
14	TRBV19	TRBD1	.	TRBJ2-2	TGTGCCAGCTCCGGGACAGGGTTTTCCGGGGAGCTGTTTTTT	CASSGTGFSGELFF
12	TRBV12-5	.	.	TRBJ2-5	TGTGCTAGTGGTCAACCGGGGGAGACCCAGTACTTC	CASGQPGETQYF
15	TRBV2	TRBD1	.	TRBJ1-2	TGTGCCAGCAGTGAAGCGCCGGGACAGGGGTATGGCTACACCTTC	CASSEAPGQGYGYTF
16	TRBV5-1	.	.	TRBJ2-2	TGCGCCAGCAGCTCCGGCAGGCTCGCGAACACCGGGGAGCTGTTTTTT	CASSSGRLANTGELFF
13	TRBV18	.	few	TRBJ2-2	TGTGCCAGCTCACCCGGCGGCTTGGGGGAGCTGTTTTTT	CASSPGGLGELFF